Following are 8 T cell receptor beta chains from one sample sequenced in a study of T cell repertoires in cytomegalovirus infection. TCRdb used MiXCR to reprocess the reads, holding one entry per CDR3 protein. The sample carries fewer than 900,000 distinct CDR3 sequences, just under 30% recorded once. Their antigens remain unidentified. The source material was cultured CD8+ T cells from PBMCs, sampled from culture after CMV antigen stimulation. Every receptor here comes from a human donor in good health (CMV status not recorded). Some clones in this sample may be carry-over from other donors' samples.

This clonotype showed up many times. This sequence joins TRBV2 and TRBJ1-2, with D perhaps TRBD1 (5 bases). Trimming shortened V by 7 bases and J by 4 bases, and 13 bases separated the two germline ends. CDR1 is SNHLY, CDR2 FYNNEI, per germline. The CDR3 covers 13 residues. The DNA of the CDR3 is TGTGCCAGCAAGGGTCAGGGATCCTATGGCTACACCTTC. Translated, it gives CASKGQGSYGYTF.

This clonotype was counted a few times. The genes are TRBV6-1 and TRBJ1-3; 9 bases line up with TRBD1. The trim removed 3 bases at V and 0 bases at J, leaving 9 bases unmatched. Germline V gene lookup returns CDR1 MNHNS and CDR2 SASEGT. This CDR3 region has 18 residues. CDR3: CASSDPRDRVFSGNTIYF. The DNA for the CDR3 is TGTGCCAGCAGTGACCCCCGGGACAGGGTCTTCTCTGGAAACACCATATATTTT.

The chain combines TRBV7-9 with TRBJ1-1, with 12 bases identical to TRBD1. Losses at the gene ends were 1 base for V and 3 bases for J; bases not matched to a gene: 6. CDR3 length equals 17 residues. Looked up from germline, CDR1 is SEHNR and CDR2 is FQNEAQ (reference sequence). CDR3: CASSLVGTGGLDTEAFF. The CDR3 coding sequence is TGTGCCAGCAGCTTAGTCGGGACAGGGGGCTTGGACACTGAAGCTTTCTTT.

The chain links TRBV4-1 to TRBJ2-7; 9 positions agree with TRBD2. The length of the CDR3 is 15 residues. J lost 4 bases, V lost 2 bases, and 6 bases had no gene match. Germline CDR1 is MGHRA and CDR2 is YSYEKL. The CDR3 sequence is CASSQTGTSSYEQYF. The CDR3 DNA reads as TGCGCCAGCAGCCAAACGGGGACTAGCTCGTACGAGCAGTACTTC.

This clonotype has only one observation. The V and J genes are TRBV14 and TRBJ1-1; D not certain. CDR1 SGHDN and CDR2 FVKESK come from the germline V gene. The V end was cut by 2 bases, the J end by 10 bases, with 14 bases between. The CDR3 consists of 13 residues. CDR3 DNA: TGTGCCAGCAGCCAATTGGCCGGAGGAGGAGCTTTCTTT. Residues: CASSQLAGGGAFF. The variable domain in full, with the rest retrieved from reference TRBV14 and TRBJ1-1, is EAGVTQFPSHSVIEKGQTVTLRCDPISGHDNLYWYRRVMGKEIKFLLHFVKESKQDESGMPNNRFLAERTGGTYSTLKVQPAELEDSGVYFCASSQLAGGGAFFGQGTRLTVV.

In its sample, this clonotype was seen a few times. The J gene is TRBJ2-3, the V gene TRBV7-2; no firm D call. The CDR3 totals 15 residues. Looked up from germline, CDR1 is SGHTA and CDR2 is FQGNSA. V was shortened by 0 bases and J by 3 bases, with 10 bases between the two germline ends. In nucleotides, the CDR3 is TGTGCCAGCAGCTTAGCGCAACCTCGGACAGATACGCAGTATTTT. This encodes CASSLAQPRTDTQYF.

The chain employs TRBV28 and TRBJ2-1; D might be TRBD1 or TRBD2, each matching 6 bases. The CDR3 is made up of 13 amino acids. CDR1 is MDHEN, CDR2 SYDVKM, per germline. V was pared by 3 bases and J by 10 bases, with 13 bases between. The CDR3 reads CASSFTAGGEQFF. For the CDR3, the DNA is TGTGCCAGCAGTTTTACAGCCGGGGGCGAGCAGTTCTTC. Variable domain in full (rest from reference TRBV28 and TRBJ2-1): DVKVTQSSRYLVKRTGEKVFLECVQDMDHENMFWYRQDPGLGLRLIYFSYDVKMKEKGDIPEGYSVSREKKERFSLILESASTNQTSMYLCASSFTAGGEQFFGPGTRLTVL.

This clonotype was detected only a few times. The chain joins TRBV27 to TRBJ1-1; D not resolved. The CDR3 covers 16 residues. With 3 bases removed from V and 6 bases from J, the gap between germline ends came to 20 bases. CDR1 and CDR2 (germline): MNHEY, SMNVEV (reference sequence). The CDR3 DNA is TGTGCCAGCAGTTTCAATTCCCCCGTAAGGATACCTGAAGCTTTCTTT. Its protein product is CASSFNSPVRIPEAFF.